This passage covers 17 T cell receptor beta chains from one sample sequenced in a study of blood T cell repertoires in COVID-19. Method: immunoSEQ multiplex PCR; TCRdb's copy keeps in-frame clones and lacks some. In the table there are some 350,000 clones, 89% of which are singletons. Sequencing input: peripheral blood. These receptor sequences come from a woman younger than 45 with COVID-19, enrolled during active disease.

This clone was detected many times. The rearrangement joins TRBV3-1 (or the pseudogene TRBV3-2) to TRBJ2-3, with 10 bases matching TRBD1. Trimming took 3 bases from V and 4 from J; bases not matched to a gene: 4. The germline V gene encodes CDR1 LGHDT and CDR2 YNNKEL (reference sequence). CDR3 length: 15 amino acids. CDR3 sequence (DNA): TGTGCCAGCAGCCAGATCGGACAGGGGGCAGATACGCAGTATTTT. Protein product: CASSQIGQGADTQYF.

This chain links TRBV7-8 with TRBJ1-5; 8 bases map to TRBD1. The CDR3 consists of 15 residues. Germline lookup yields CDR1 SGHVS and CDR2 FQNEAQ. Trimming took 5 bases from V and 2 from J; bases not matched to a gene: 5. This chain's CDR3 is CASSRDRGGNQPQHF. The CDR3, as DNA: TGTGCCAGCAGCCGAGACAGGGGAGGCAATCAGCCCCAGCATTTT.

This rearrangement joins TRBV24-1 to TRBJ1-1; 9 bases are a match to TRBD1. Trimming cost V 12 bases and J 5 bases; bases outside gene matches: 6. The CDR3 loop spans 12 amino acids. From germline, CDR1 is KGHDR and CDR2 SFDVKD. In nucleotides, the CDR3 is TGTGCCGCCGGGACAGGGTCGACTGAAGCTTTCTTT. Translated, it gives CAAGTGSTEAFF.

The genes are TRBV12-3 or TRBV12-4 and TRBJ2-7; maybe TRBD1 (5 bases). The CDR3 is 11 residues long. The V end was cut by 6 bases, the J end by 12 bases, with 15 bases between. The CDR3 region is CASSTLGVAYF. In DNA form, the CDR3 reads TGTGCCAGCAGCACTTTAGGGGTAGCGTACTTC.

The V call is TRBV5-1, the J call TRBJ1-6; D remains ambiguous. Germline V gene lookup returns CDR1 SGHRS and CDR2 YFSETQ. The germline V and J ends were trimmed by 0 bases and 8 bases, with 6 bases remaining between them. The CDR3 is 13 residues long. CDR3 in amino acids: CASSLAGYSPLHF. The CDR3 DNA reads TGCGCCAGCAGCTTGGCCGGTTATTCACCCCTCCACTTT.

The chain joins TRBV7-9 to TRBJ2-2, with 11 bases identical to TRBD1. Losses at the gene ends were 5 bases for V and 7 bases for J; bases not matched to a gene: 6. Germline values: CDR1 SEHNR, CDR2 FQNEAQ (reference sequence). This CDR3 is 15 amino acids long. The CDR3: CASSADRGHDGELFF. CDR3 DNA: TGTGCCAGCAGCGCGGACAGGGGGCATGACGGGGAGCTGTTTTTT.

CDR3 sequence reads: CASTSADTQYF. The CDR3 DNA sequence: TGTGCCAGCACGTCCGCAGATACGCAGTATTTT. The rearrangement joins TRBV7-9 to TRBJ2-3; no definite D call. Germline V gene sequence: CDR1 SEHNR, CDR2 FQNEAQ (reference sequence). Trimming removed 7 bases at V and 4 bases at J, with 6 bases between. The CDR3 is 11 amino acids.

The chain employs TRBV6-2 or TRBV6-3 and TRBJ2-7; 7 nucleotides line up with TRBD1. J gave up 3 bases and V 4 bases, and 15 bases lay outside the gene matches. The germline CDR1 and CDR2 sequences are MNHEY and SVGEGT. The CDR3 runs 17 residues. Here the CDR3 reads CASSSHSNRDSHYEQYF. The CDR3 DNA follows: TGTGCCAGCAGTTCCCATTCCAACCGGGACAGCCACTACGAGCAGTACTTC.

The CDR3 DNA sequence: TGTGCCAGCAGCCAAGATCTTGCGGTCGCCGGGGAGCTGTTTTTT. It specifies CASSQDLAVAGELFF. The genes are TRBV14 and TRBJ2-2; D uncertain. Trimming removed 0 bases at V and 6 bases at J, with 11 bases between. The CDR3 spans 15 residues. Per the germline V gene, CDR1 is SGHDN and CDR2 is FVKESK.

The chain employs TRBV10-3 and TRBJ2-1; TRBD2 agrees at 10 bases. This CDR3 has 14 amino acids. Germline assignment: CDR1 ENHRY and CDR2 SYGVKD. The trim removed 2 bases at V and 9 bases at J, leaving 4 bases unmatched. In nucleotides, the CDR3 is TGTGCCATCAGTGAGCTAGCGGGGGTTGGTGAGCAGTTCTTC. Translation: CAISELAGVGEQFF.

The J gene is TRBJ1-4, the V gene TRBV11-3; D might be TRBD1 (6 bases). Germline CDR1 is SGHNT and CDR2 is YENEEA. The CDR3 length is 15 residues. The V gene lost 5 bases and the J gene lost 4 bases, with 14 bases spanning the gap. The CDR3 DNA reads TGTGCCAGCAGCCTGGGGGCCAGCGGTAATGAAAAACTGTTTTTT. Its translation is CASSLGASGNEKLFF.

The genes are TRBV6-5 and TRBJ2-7; the match to TRBD2 covers 8 bases. CDR3 length equals 13 residues. J was trimmed by 2 bases and V by 6 bases; bases with no gene match: 3. Germline V gives CDR1 MNHEY, CDR2 SVGAGI. CDR3 DNA sequence: TGTGCCAGCAGGCCGGGACTAGCCTACGAGCAGTACGTC. This encodes CASRPGLAYEQYV.

This clone came up many times. This chain connects TRBV13 to TRBJ2-7, with a weak D call TRBD1 (6 bases). Germline V gene lookup returns CDR1 PRHDT and CDR2 FYEKMQ (reference sequence). CDR3 size: 14 residues. V lost 1 base to trimming and J lost 6 bases, with 13 bases between them. CDR3 region: CASSLEGGLGEQYF. For the CDR3, the DNA is TGTGCCAGCAGCTTAGAAGGGGGTCTTGGCGAGCAGTACTTC.

V gene TRBV2 combines with J gene TRBJ2-2; possible D gene TRBD1, 6 bases. The CDR3 spans 14 residues. Trimming cost V 10 bases and J 4 bases, with 16 bases left between them. Germline CDR1 SNHLY, CDR2 FYNNEI. This chain's CDR3 is CATPGVSGTGELFF. CDR3 nucleotide sequence: TGTGCCACCCCAGGGGTATCCGGCACCGGGGAGCTGTTTTTT.

The chain joins TRBV10-2 to TRBJ2-7; D perhaps matches TRBD1 (6 bases). CDR3 length equals 14 residues. V lost 4 bases and J 3 bases, leaving 13 bases between the germline ends. CDR1 is WSHSY, CDR2 SAAADI, per germline. CDR3 DNA: TGCGCCAGCAGTGTTGGGGGCCCCGTCTACGAGCAGTACGTC. This sequence encodes CASSVGGPVYEQYV.

In the case of this clone: Compared with germline, one end of the junction differs, possibly owing to a read error. The chain couples TRBV2 to TRBJ1-6; no clear D gene. This CDR3 spans 15 amino acids. CDR1 is SNHLY and CDR2 is FYNNEI in the germline V gene. In DNA, the CDR3 is TGTGCCAGCAGAGAAGACATTGTCGGGAATTCACCCCTCCACTTT. It specifies CASREDIVGNSPLHF. The full variable domain, completed using reference TRBV2 and TRBJ1-6, is EPEVTQTPSHQVTQMGQEVILRCVPISNHLYFYWYRQILGQKVEFLVSFYNNEISEKSEIFDDQFSVERPDGSNFTLKIRSTKLEDSAMYFCASREDIVGNSPLHFGNGTRLTVT.

The rearrangement uses TRBV27 and TRBJ2-1; 11 bases agree with TRBD2. CDR1 and CDR2 from the germline V gene are MNHEY and SMNVEV (reference sequence). This CDR3 region has 19 residues. Trimming removed 4 bases from V and 5 bases from J; junction bases left unmatched: 16. CDR3 protein: CASSYFRLGLAGGDNEQFF. For the CDR3, the DNA is TGTGCCAGCAGTTACTTTCGGTTGGGGCTAGCGGGGGGAGACAATGAGCAGTTCTTC.